Listed below are T cell receptor beta chains from one sample, sequenced in a study of blood T cell repertoires in COVID-19. The protocol was immunoSEQ multiplex PCR, while the TCRdb copy is restricted to in-frame clones and leaves out a portion. Altogether some 120,000 clones are present, around 87% being singletons, with the ten largest covering around 3.6%. Sequencing was performed on peripheral blood. The receptors were sampled from a woman aged 55-75 years with acute or convalescent COVID-19. CDR3s include the opening cysteine and the closing phenylalanine or tryptophan. The order of the fields is V gene, J gene, CDR3 protein.

V gene: TRBV15; J gene: TRBJ2-5; CDR3 protein: CATRGRLASLTQYF
V gene: TRBV14; J gene: TRBJ1-1; CDR3 protein: CASSPTGVTEAFF
V gene: TRBV7-2; J gene: TRBJ1-2; CDR3 protein: CASSLGRGWKGYTF
V gene: TRBV7-2; J gene: TRBJ2-1; CDR3 protein: CASTLEISYNEQFF
V gene: TRBV18; J gene: TRBJ1-2; CDR3 protein: CASSPRQGDGYGYTF
V gene: TRBV3-1/TRBV3-2; J gene: TRBJ2-1; CDR3 protein: CASSQEASSKFF
V gene: TRBV5-1; J gene: TRBJ2-3; CDR3 protein: CASSRDRGSTDTQYF
V gene: TRBV15; J gene: TRBJ1-2; CDR3 protein: CATSLQGGLTYGYTF
V gene: TRBV27; J gene: TRBJ1-4; CDR3 protein: CASSLSGATNEKLFF
V gene: TRBV21-1; J gene: TRBJ2-6; CDR3 protein: CASSPVWANVLTF